Detailed here is one T cell receptor (beta chain). Its specificity is not known. Assay runs were performed at deep level. Profiled with immunoSEQ multiplex PCR; TCRdb holds only in-frame clones, not every one. The sample carries about 2.4 million clones, 93% recorded once. This specimen belongs to a study of shared clonotypes between healthy human individuals. Overall study findings and caveats: It was expected that sequencing depth would affect clonotype sharing among donors.

V shed 5 bases, J shed 3 bases, and the junction held 5 bases outside the gene matches. From germline, CDR1 is SGHTA and CDR2 FQGNSA. This CDR3 contains 15 residues. The V and J genes are TRBV7-2 and TRBJ2-1, with 9 bases matching TRBD1. Sequenced input: naive CD4+ T cells from PBMCs. The subset was: CD45RA+ positively selected. The sequence was obtained from a man younger than 35 in good health. Some clones in this sample may be carry-over from other donors' samples. The CDR3 spells CASSLRTGDYNEQFF. In DNA, the CDR3 is TGTGCCAGCAGCCTACGGACAGGGGACTACAATGAGCAGTTCTTC.